Sequencing of this T cell receptor beta chain was carried out in a study of cytomegalovirus exposure and HLA in healthy donors. This clone was detected a few times. Antigen: not known. The study ran its PCR with 60 Vbeta and 13 Jbeta primers. This table comes from immunoSEQ multiplex PCR, and its TCRdb copy is limited to in-frame clones, with some not included. This table holds approximately 110,000 clones, approximately 60% found once. Healthy bone marrow donors made up the cohort. This CDR3 is built from 13 residues. V was trimmed by 2 bases and J by 11 bases, leaving 15 bases between them. CDR1 is SGHVS, CDR2 FNYEAQ, per germline. Findings and caveats of the study: It was reported in a later analysis that an Asian-associated ancestry cluster showed fewer N-insertions than the roughly 620-donor mean. The authors reported that TCR beta sequences could predict HLA-A and HLA-B alleles. These predictions were accurate for most subjects in the first cohort. Three chains tied to CMV proved CMV antigen-specific in vitro.

The chain employs TRBV7-6 and TRBJ1-1; the D gene is possibly TRBD1 (5 bases). The receptor was isolated from a young woman in good health and CMV-seronegative. Material for sequencing was PBMCs. The CDR3 nucleotides are TGTGCCAGCAGCTTAACTGGGGGGACTAACGCTTTCTTT. It encodes CASSLTGGTNAFF. Full variable domain (rest looked up from reference TRBV7-6 and TRBJ1-1): GAGVSQSPRYKVTKRGQDVALRCDPISGHVSLYWYRQALGQGPEFLTYFNYEAQQDKSGLPNDRFSAERPEGSISTLTIQRTEQRDSAMYRCASSLTGGTNAFFGQGTRLTVV.